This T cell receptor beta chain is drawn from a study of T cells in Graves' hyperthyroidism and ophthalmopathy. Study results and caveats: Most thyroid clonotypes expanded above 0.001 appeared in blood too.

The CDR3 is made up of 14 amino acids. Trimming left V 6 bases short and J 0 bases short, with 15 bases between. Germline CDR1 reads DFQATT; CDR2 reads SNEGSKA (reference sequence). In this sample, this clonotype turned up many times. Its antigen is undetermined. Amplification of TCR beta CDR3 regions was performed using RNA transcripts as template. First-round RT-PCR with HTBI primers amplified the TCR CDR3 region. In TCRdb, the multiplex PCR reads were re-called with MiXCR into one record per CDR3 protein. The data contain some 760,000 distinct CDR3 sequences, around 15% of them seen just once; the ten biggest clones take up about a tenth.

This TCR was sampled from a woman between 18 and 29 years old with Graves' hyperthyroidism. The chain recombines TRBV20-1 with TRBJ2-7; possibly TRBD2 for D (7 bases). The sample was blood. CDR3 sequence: CSAKTGGDSYEQYF. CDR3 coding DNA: TGCAGTGCCAAAACGGGGGGCGACTCCTACGAGCAGTACTTC.